This T cell receptor beta chain derives from a study of response to subunit inactivated influenza vaccine. Study findings and constraints: Seasonal influenza vaccination, on each occasion, was suggested by the authors to recruit few new T cells.

The V and J ends lost 2 bases and 7 bases, in that order; junction bases with no gene match: 4. CDR1 is SEHNR, CDR2 FQNEAQ, per germline (reference sequence). The CDR3 is made up of 14 amino acids. TCRdb reprocessed the RT-PCR reads with MiXCR, giving one entry per CDR3 protein. The data hold hundreds of thousands of distinct CDR3 sequences, with more than 9% observed a single time. Remarks on this clonotype: Its specificity is unknown.

The chain carries TRBV7-9 and TRBJ2-1; the match to TRBD2 covers 8 bases. Sequenced here: non-naive T cells sorted from PBMCs, sampled around 14 days before vaccination. This clonotype was obtained from a middle-aged man who received an inactivated influenza vaccine. The CDR3 here is CASSLLVAGNEQFF. DNA of the CDR3: TGTGCCAGCAGCTTACTGGTAGCGGGGAATGAGCAGTTCTTC.